The next 5 T cell receptor beta chains were all read from a single sample in a study of blood T cell repertoires in COVID-19. The method was immunoSEQ multiplex PCR; TCRdb's version includes in-frame clones alone and lacks a portion of them. The table has fewer than 250,000 clones, about 83% seen once. Specimen: peripheral blood. These receptors originate from a woman between 50 and 59 years old with acute or convalescent COVID-19.

The chain recombines TRBV5-5 with TRBJ1-2; 9 bases are a match to TRBD1. V shed 4 bases and J 7 bases; nucleotides not matched to a gene: 5. This CDR3 has 13 amino acids. Germline V lookup: CDR1 SGHKS, CDR2 YYEKEE (reference sequence). The CDR3 region has the DNA TGTGCCAGCAGCCCCGGGACAGGGTCTGGCTACACCTTC. It yields the protein CASSPGTGSGYTF.

This clone was seen just once. The gene calls are TRBV2 and TRBJ2-5, with D possibly TRBD2 on 6 matching bases. Trimming took 7 bases from V and 1 from J, leaving 16 bases between them. Germline V gives CDR1 SNHLY, CDR2 FYNNEI. The CDR3 is made up of 15 amino acids. The CDR3 DNA follows: TGTGCCAGCACCCACGCTGGTAGCGGCCAAGAGACCCAGTACTTC. Translating gives CASTHAGSGQETQYF.

This clone was found once. The chain carries TRBV2 and TRBJ2-1; possibly TRBD1 for D (5 bases). Per the germline V gene, CDR1 is SNHLY and CDR2 is FYNNEI. This CDR3 has 12 amino acids. The V end lost 6 bases, the J end lost 10 bases, and 13 bases lay between the germline ends. In DNA form, the CDR3 reads TGTGCCAGCAGGACGAACTGGGGCGAGCAGTTCTTC. Encoded protein: CASRTNWGEQFF.

This clone appeared a few times. The chain combines TRBV7-8 with TRBJ2-7, with 12 bases aligning to TRBD1. V shed 3 bases and J 3 bases; nucleotides not matched to a gene: 3. There are 15 residues in the CDR3. Germline CDR1 is SGHVS and CDR2 is FQNEAQ. In DNA form, the CDR3 reads TGTGCCAGCAGCTTGGGGACAGGGGGCGGCTACGAGCAGTACTTC. It specifies CASSLGTGGGYEQYF.

The chain joins TRBV30 to TRBJ2-7, with 8 positions matching TRBD1. The CDR3 runs 13 residues. CDR1 is GTSNPN and CDR2 is SVGIG in the germline V gene (reference sequence). J lost 6 bases, V lost 5 bases, and 9 bases had no gene match. The CDR3 protein is CAWGKQGVSEQYF. CDR3 DNA sequence: TGTGCCTGGGGGAAACAGGGGGTAAGCGAGCAGTACTTC.